What follows are 30 T cell receptor beta chains derived from one specimen sequenced in a study of CD8+ T cells in alopecia areata. Treatment reported: oral pan-JAK inhibitor, 5-10 mg twice daily. The authors extracted RNA and reverse transcribed it into cDNA as the sequencing template. Repertoires were generated with immunoSEQ multiplex PCR, while TCRdb's copy carries only in-frame clones and drops some. The table records approximately 200,000 clones, more than 45% of them present only once. The sample here was CD4+ T cells sorted from blood, taken at week 24, from a patient treated with tofacitinib. The receptors stem from a human donor with alopecia areata.

This clone was seen more than once but under ten times. The rearrangement links TRBV6-1 to TRBJ2-2; no firm D call. The germline V and J ends were trimmed by 2 bases and 0 bases, with 10 bases remaining between them. The germline V gene has CDR1 MNHNS and CDR2 SASEGT. This CDR3 comprises 16 residues. The CDR3 DNA reads as TGTGCCAGCAGTGAATATGCAGGTTCGAACACCGGGGAGCTGTTTTTT. This codes for CASSEYAGSNTGELFF.

V is TRBV7-8 and J is TRBJ2-7; 10 bases line up with TRBD2. The CDR3 runs 13 residues. Germline V gene sequence: CDR1 SGHVS, CDR2 FQNEAQ. Trimming took 6 bases from V and 4 from J; bases not matched to a gene: 3. The CDR3 DNA is TGTGCCAGCAGACTAGCGGGAACGTACGAGCAGTACTTC. This sequence encodes CASRLAGTYEQYF. The complete variable domain, with remaining parts taken from reference TRBV7-8 and TRBJ2-7, reads GAGVSQSPRYKVAKRGQDVALRCDPISGHVSLFWYQQALGQGPEFLTYFQNEAQLDKSGLPSDRFFAERPEGSVSTLKIQRTQQEDSAVYLCASRLAGTYEQYFGPGTRLTVT.

On this clone: Other nucleotide sequences from this sample produce the same CDR3. The V and J genes are TRBV29-1 and TRBJ2-5; 8 bases map to TRBD1. The ends lost 4 bases at V and 4 bases at J; junction bases unmatched: 5. CDR3 length: 13 amino acids. Germline CDR1 SQVTM, CDR2 ANQGSEA. The DNA for the CDR3 is TGCAGCGTTGTGGGCAGGGGGCGAGAGACCCAGTACTTC. Protein: CSVVGRGRETQYF.

Comment on this clone: This CDR3 is also generated by other DNA sequences in the sample. The V call is TRBV11-3, the J call TRBJ2-7; 7 positions agree with TRBD1. This CDR3 spans 14 amino acids. J lost 3 bases, V lost 4 bases, and 6 bases had no gene match. Germline assignment: CDR1 SGHNT and CDR2 YENEEA. The CDR3 reads CASSSSRDSYEQYF. For the CDR3, the DNA is TGTGCCAGCAGCTCGTCCCGGGACAGCTACGAGCAGTACTTC. The full variable domain, in which reference TRBV11-3 and TRBJ2-7 provide the parts outside the CDR3, is EAGVVQSPRYKIIEKKQPVAFWCNPISGHNTLYWYLQNLGQGPELLIRYENEEAVDDSQLPKDRFSAERLKGVDSTLKIQPAELGDSAVYLCASSSSRDSYEQYFGPGTRLTVT.

The chain has TRBV2 and TRBJ1-5; D is ambiguous. This CDR3 comprises 13 residues. The V gene's germline CDR1 is SNHLY and CDR2 FYNNEI. Between the trimmed V and J ends, which lost 0 bases and 3 bases, there was a span of 3 bases. In nucleotides, the CDR3 is TGTGCCAGCAGTGAAGCTAACAATCAGCCCCAGCATTTT. Encoded protein: CASSEANNQPQHF.

The gene calls are TRBV29-1 and TRBJ2-1; D may be TRBD1 or TRBD2 (7 bases each). With 6 bases removed from V and 9 bases from J, the gap between germline ends came to 21 bases. Germline CDR1 and CDR2: SQVTM and ANQGSEA. The CDR3 extends over 14 amino acids. The CDR3 protein is CSVRTRQGWGEQFF. CDR3 nucleotide sequence: TGCAGCGTCCGGACTAGACAGGGATGGGGTGAGCAGTTCTTC.

V gene TRBV14 combines with J gene TRBJ2-5, with TRBD2 matching 8 bases. Germline V gene lookup returns CDR1 SGHDN and CDR2 FVKESK. Germline trimming cut 5 bases from V and 7 bases from J; bases unmatched to any gene: 12. The CDR3 consists of 15 residues. The CDR3 protein is CASSSGLGLTGTQYF. In DNA form, the CDR3 reads TGTGCCAGCAGCTCGGGACTAGGTCTGACGGGGACCCAGTACTTC.

V and J are TRBV5-4 and TRBJ1-4; D may be TRBD1 (6 bases). The germline V gene has CDR1 SGHNT and CDR2 YYREEE (reference sequence). The CDR3 has 12 amino acids. Trimming took 4 bases from V and 7 from J, leaving 8 bases between them. The DNA of the CDR3 is TGTGCCAGCAGCGCGGACAGTGAAAAACTGTTTTTT. It translates to CASSADSEKLFF.

This chain uses TRBV29-1 with TRBJ2-7; D may match TRBD1 or TRBD2 (7 bases each). CDR3 size: 14 residues. CDR1 is SQVTM, CDR2 ANQGSEA, per germline. V was pared by 6 bases and J by 2 bases, with 17 bases between. This CDR3 is CSVGGTDKAYEQYF. CDR3 coding DNA: TGCAGCGTGGGAGGGACAGACAAAGCCTACGAGCAGTACTTC.

This clone was observed a handful of times. V and J are TRBV28 and TRBJ2-5, with D unclear. V lost 2 bases and J lost 5, with 6 bases in between. CDR1 and CDR2 (germline): MDHEN, SYDVKM. The CDR3 is made up of 12 amino acids. The CDR3 coding sequence is TGTGCCAGCAGTTTACTGACGGAGACCCAGTACTTC. The encoded protein is CASSLLTETQYF.

The rearrangement joins TRBV9 to TRBJ2-3; D perhaps matches TRBD2 (5 bases). Deletions cut 1 base from V and 0 bases from J, with 15 bases between. The CDR3 is made up of 17 amino acids. Germline assignment: CDR1 SGDLS and CDR2 YYNGEE. The CDR3 loop is CASSVSPRAHSTDTQYF. The CDR3 DNA sequence: TGTGCCAGCAGCGTAAGTCCGAGGGCGCATAGCACAGATACGCAGTATTTT.

This chain joins TRBV7-9 and TRBJ1-5, with D hard to call. Per germline, CDR1 SEHNR and CDR2 FQNEAQ (reference sequence). The ends were cut back, 5 bases at V and 0 bases at J, with 8 bases in the middle. This CDR3 has 14 residues. CDR3 sequence reads: CASSQANSNQPQHF. CDR3 bases: TGTGCCAGCAGCCAGGCGAATAGCAATCAGCCCCAGCATTTT.

The chain combines TRBV5-1 with TRBJ1-2, with D unresolved. Trimming took off 4 bases at V and 0 bases at J, with 16 bases between the two ends. CDR1 SGHRS and CDR2 YFSETQ come from the germline V gene. This CDR3 region has 16 residues. The CDR3 loop reads CASSPHDPAANYGYTF. The CDR3 DNA sequence: TGCGCCAGCAGCCCACACGACCCGGCGGCTAACTATGGCTACACCTTC.

This chain connects TRBV29-1 to TRBJ1-3; TRBD1 aligns across 7 bases. CDR1 and CDR2 (germline): SQVTM, ANQGSEA. CDR3 length: 13 residues. With 4 bases clipped from V and 2 bases from J, the junction kept 2 bases outside the gene matches. CDR3 in amino acids: CSVGRGPGNTIYF. CDR3 DNA: TGCAGCGTTGGAAGGGGGCCTGGAAACACCATATATTTT. Drawing the rest from reference TRBV29-1 and TRBJ1-3, the complete variable domain is SAVISQKPSRDICQRGTSLTIQCQVDSQVTMMFWYRQQPGQSLTLIATANQGSEATYESGFVIDKFPISRPNLTFSTLTVSNMSPEDSSIYLCSVGRGPGNTIYFGEGSWLTVV.

As concerns this clone: In the same sample, other DNA sequences code for this CDR3. The chain joins TRBV2 to TRBJ2-5; D ambiguous. Germline loops: CDR1 SNHLY, CDR2 FYNNEI. There are 11 residues in the CDR3. Deletions cut 8 bases from V and 1 base from J, with 5 bases between. As DNA, the CDR3 is TGTGCCAGCTCGCCCCAAGAGACCCAGTACTTC. Protein product: CASSPQETQYF.

This chain joins TRBV7-3 and TRBJ2-5; no definite D call. CDR3 length: 13 residues. Trimming removed 2 bases from V and 2 bases from J, with 6 bases in between. Germline CDR1 reads SGHTA; CDR2 reads FQGTGA. The CDR3 region has the DNA TGTGCCAGCAGCTTAGCCACGCAAGAGACCCAGTACTTC. Protein sequence: CASSLATQETQYF.

The V and J genes are TRBV4-1 and TRBJ2-7, with TRBD1 as a possible D gene (6 bases). This CDR3 is 14 amino acids long. The germline gives CDR1 MGHRA, CDR2 YSYEKL. Trimming removed 2 bases from V and 2 bases from J, with 10 bases in between. In DNA form, the CDR3 reads TGCGCCAGCAGCCAAACCAGGGGTCCCTACGAGCAGTACTTC. Protein sequence: CASSQTRGPYEQYF.

This chain uses TRBV30 with TRBJ1-1; unclear D gene. Trimming shortened V by 0 bases and J by 3 bases, and 2 bases separated the two germline ends. CDR3 length: 11 amino acids. The germline V gene encodes CDR1 GTSNPN and CDR2 SVGIG (reference sequence). The CDR3 DNA reads as TGTGCCTGGAGTGTACACACTGAAGCTTTCTTT. Encoded protein: CAWSVHTEAFF.

This chain links TRBV12-5 with TRBJ2-5; no firm D call. Germline V gene sequence: CDR1 LGHNT, CDR2 FRNRAP. CDR3 size: 13 residues. The germline V and J ends were trimmed by 2 bases and 3 bases, with 7 bases remaining between them. CDR3: CASGLIREETQYF. The CDR3 DNA follows: TGTGCTAGTGGTTTGATACGGGAAGAGACCCAGTACTTC.

This clone was seen only a few times. This sample also contains other DNA sequences that code for the same CDR3. V is TRBV29-1 and J is TRBJ2-7, with TRBD1 identical over 7 bases. The germline V gene has CDR1 SQVTM and CDR2 ANQGSEA. The V and J ends lost 2 bases and 2 bases, in that order; junction bases with no gene match: 0. This CDR3 is built from 12 residues. CDR3 DNA sequence: TGCAGCGTTGAACAGGGGGCCTACGAGCAGTACTTC. Its translation is CSVEQGAYEQYF.

This rearrangement joins TRBV13 to TRBJ2-7; 7 bases agree with TRBD1. Germline values: CDR1 PRHDT, CDR2 FYEKMQ (reference sequence). The CDR3 extends over 15 amino acids. V shed 5 bases, J shed 0 bases, and the junction held 7 bases outside the gene matches. In DNA, the CDR3 is TGTGCCAGCAGCCGGACAGGTCCTAGCTCCTACGAGCAGTACTTC. This sequence encodes CASSRTGPSSYEQYF.

The table lists this clone with a few counts. The rearrangement joins TRBV28 to TRBJ2-6; TRBD1 matches at 12 bases. Per the germline V gene, CDR1 is MDHEN and CDR2 is SYDVKM. V shed 6 bases, J shed 5 bases, and the junction held 8 bases outside the gene matches. CDR3 length: 17 amino acids. CDR3 protein: CASRPGTGGLRANVLTF. CDR3 sequence (DNA): TGTGCCAGCAGACCCGGGACAGGGGGCCTCAGGGCCAACGTCCTGACTTTC.

V is TRBV7-9 and J is TRBJ1-6; D call uncertain. V was clipped by 1 base and J by 7 bases, with 17 bases between them. Germline V lookup: CDR1 SEHNR, CDR2 FQNEAQ (reference sequence). The CDR3 covers 17 residues. The DNA of the CDR3 is TGTGCCAGCAGCTTAGGGCAATACAACCACGAAAATTCACCCCTCCACTTT. This encodes CASSLGQYNHENSPLHF.

The V and J genes are TRBV25-1 and TRBJ1-1; a weak D match, TRBD1 (5 bases). Per germline, CDR1 MGHDK and CDR2 SYGVNS. The V end lost 6 bases, the J end lost 6 bases, and 14 bases lay between the germline ends. This CDR3 has 13 amino acids. This CDR3 is CASSQERGAEAFF. The CDR3 DNA reads as TGTGCCAGCAGCCAAGAGCGGGGCGCTGAAGCTTTCTTT.

CDR3 sequence (DNA): TGTGCCAGCAGTACGCCAGGGGATTATTCACCCCTCCACTTT. Its protein is CASSTPGDYSPLHF. V and J are TRBV25-1 and TRBJ1-6; a weak D match, TRBD1 (6 bases). The CDR3 has 14 amino acids. The V end lost 5 bases, the J end lost 8 bases, and 13 bases lay between the germline ends. Germline-derived CDR1 and CDR2 are MGHDK and SYGVNS.

As regards this clone: Distinct nucleotide sequences in the sample also encode this CDR3. The V call is TRBV20-1, the J call TRBJ2-5; D remains unclear. CDR3 length: 10 residues. Germline V gives CDR1 DFQATT, CDR2 SNEGSKA (reference sequence). V shed 0 bases and J shed 5 bases, with 1 base lying between them. The CDR3 spells CSAREETQYF. CDR3 coding DNA: TGCAGTGCTAGAGAGGAGACCCAGTACTTC.

This clone was seen a handful of times. The V call is TRBV25-1, the J call TRBJ2-3; D possibly corresponds to TRBD1 (5 bases). V lost 2 bases to trimming and J lost 6 bases, with 15 bases between them. Germline assignment: CDR1 MGHDK and CDR2 SYGVNS. The CDR3 spans 15 residues. The CDR3 DNA follows: TGTGCCAGCAGTGAACCAGGGTTTGCCTCCGATACGCAGTATTTT. This encodes CASSEPGFASDTQYF.

In its sample, this clone was seen a few times. The J gene is TRBJ2-3, the V gene TRBV30; D is unclear. Trimming pared 6 bases from V and 1 base from J, leaving 14 bases between. The CDR3 spans 14 residues. Germline loops: CDR1 GTSNPN, CDR2 SVGIG (reference sequence). The CDR3 loop is CACHQDGGTDTQYF. CDR3 bases: TGTGCCTGCCACCAGGACGGAGGCACAGATACGCAGTATTTT. The variable domain in full, with the rest retrieved from reference TRBV30 and TRBJ2-3, is SQTIHQWPATLVQPVGSPLSLECTVEGTSNPNLYWYRQAAGRGLQLLFYSVGIGQISSEVPQNLSASRPQDRQFILSSKKLLLSDSGFYLCACHQDGGTDTQYFGPGTRLTVL.

For the CDR3, the DNA is TGTGCCAGCAGCTTTAGCGGGAGTAGGGTTGAGCAGTTCTTC. Amino acids: CASSFSGSRVEQFF. This chain links TRBV11-3 with TRBJ2-1; 9 bases fit TRBD2. V was clipped by 3 bases and J by 9 bases; unmatched bases: 6. Germline CDR1 reads SGHNT; CDR2 reads YENEEA. The CDR3 extends over 14 amino acids.

V gene TRBV7-9 combines with J gene TRBJ2-1; possibly TRBD1 for D (5 bases). CDR3 size: 15 residues. Between the trimmed V and J ends, which lost 3 bases and 2 bases, there was a span of 11 bases. The germline gives CDR1 SEHNR, CDR2 FQNEAQ (reference sequence). The CDR3 here is CASSFGKGAYNEQFF. The CDR3 DNA follows: TGTGCCAGCAGCTTTGGGAAAGGGGCCTACAATGAGCAGTTCTTC.